This T cell receptor beta chain was identified in a study of OX40 agonist ivuxolimab in advanced cancers. Study-level information: Partial responses were achieved by three patients, of whom one had hepatocellular carcinoma and two had cutaneous melanoma. General observations from the study: CD4+ and CD8+ blood T cells expanded clonally by week 6 at 0.1 to 3.0 mg/kg. Expanded clones belonging to CD8+ T cells outnumbered, on average, those of CD4+.

On this clone itself: What it recognizes is unknown.

Method: immunoSEQ multiplex PCR; TCRdb's copy keeps in-frame clones and lacks some. The sample consists of about 41,000 clones, just under 90% of them appearing once. The CDR3 extends over 14 amino acids. Germline CDR1 is GTSNPN and CDR2 is SVGIG (reference sequence). The V gene end was trimmed by 4 bases and the J gene end by 1 base; junction bases not matched to a gene: 6. The origin of this receptor is an adult with an advanced solid tumor such as melanoma, head and neck, liver or kidney cancer. The V gene is TRBV30, the J gene TRBJ2-7, with 8 bases fitting TRBD2. Sample: CD4+ or CD8+ T cells sorted from blood, taken in a trial of the OX40 agonist ivuxolimab. The CDR3 nucleotides read TGTGCCTGGACACGGACTAGCCTTTCCTACGAGCAGTACTTC. Protein sequence: CAWTRTSLSYEQYF. Full variable domain (outside the CDR3, taken from reference TRBV30 and TRBJ2-7): SQTIHQWPATLVQPVGSPLSLECTVEGTSNPNLYWYRQAAGRGLQLLFYSVGIGQISSEVPQNLSASRPQDRQFILSSKKLLLSDSGFYLCAWTRTSLSYEQYFGPGTRLTVT.